This entry lists 20 T cell receptor beta chains sequenced from one sample in a study of human CD8 memory T cell subsets. UMI-labeled 5' RACE was used to make TCR beta libraries. No DNA is given; TCRdb re-called the 5' RACE reads and lists each CDR3 protein once. Its clone listing holds approximately 7,000 distinct CDR3 sequences. Sequencing was carried out using CD8+ stem-like memory T cells (TSCM and TCM) sorted from PBMCs. Subset in this sample: stem-like memory CD8 T cells (TSTEM), CCR7+ PD-1- TIGIT-. These receptor sequences come from a human donor in good health.

The chain combines TRBV7-9 with TRBJ2-1; TCRdb's D call, TRBD1, is unchecked because there is no DNA. CDR1 and CDR2 from the germline V gene are SEHNR and FQNEAQ (reference sequence). The CDR3 length is 13 residues. CDR3 region: CATARADYNEQFF.

V and J are TRBV28 and TRBJ2-1; TCRdb's assignment of TRBD1 cannot be checked, as there is no DNA. The CDR3 is 13 residues long. The germline V gene has CDR1 MDHEN and CDR2 SYDVKM. The chain's CDR3 is CASSEQGIHEQFF.

This chain connects TRBV10-3 to TRBJ2-7. The CDR3 contains 15 residues. Germline V gives CDR1 ENHRY, CDR2 SYGVKD. CDR3: CAISGAATSSYEQYF.

This sequence joins TRBV29-1 and TRBJ2-3; lacking DNA, the TRBD1 call made by TCRdb goes unchecked. The CDR3 has 13 residues. Germline CDR1 and CDR2: SQVTM and ANQGSEA. Here the CDR3 reads CSVRTGLTDTQYF.

This sequence joins TRBV28 and TRBJ1-5; TCRdb returns TRBD1, unconfirmable since there is no DNA. The CDR3 runs to 14 residues. CDR1 is MDHEN, CDR2 SYDVKM, per germline. This CDR3 reads CASSYRGGNQPQHF.

The chain couples TRBV2 to TRBJ1-1. The CDR3 contains 15 residues. From germline, CDR1 is SNHLY and CDR2 FYNNEI. CDR3 residues: CASSEAPFTNTEAFF.

The chain combines TRBV6-4 with TRBJ2-3; TCRdb names TRBD1, which stays unverified in the absence of DNA. Germline values: CDR1 MRHNA, CDR2 SNTAGT. The CDR3 contains 14 residues. CDR3 sequence reads: CASSFAGGTDTQYF.

The gene calls are TRBV29-1 and TRBJ2-3; absent DNA, TCRdb's TRBD2 call cannot be checked. Germline assignment: CDR1 SQVTM and CDR2 ANQGSEA. This CDR3 region has 15 residues. CDR3 loop: CSVGGVWPAGDTQYF.

The rearrangement links TRBV11-2 to TRBJ2-1. The CDR3 loop spans 11 amino acids. Germline CDR1 SGHAT, CDR2 FQNNGV. This CDR3 is CASSLGYEQFF.

This chain uses TRBV20-1 with TRBJ1-1; absent DNA, TCRdb's TRBD1 call cannot be checked. Germline V gene sequence: CDR1 DFQATT, CDR2 SNEGSKA (reference sequence). CDR3 size: 15 residues. This chain's CDR3 is CSASLSQTGDTEAFF.

CDR3 in amino acids: CASRQLAGDLNEQFF. The genes are TRBV6-4 and TRBJ2-1; TCRdb proposes TRBD2, but this gene call is untestable without DNA. The germline V gene has CDR1 MRHNA and CDR2 SNTAGT. The CDR3 sequence is 15 residues long.

The chain is built from TRBV29-1 and TRBJ2-3; TCRdb names TRBD1, which stays unverified in the absence of DNA. Germline CDR1 SQVTM, CDR2 ANQGSEA. The CDR3 extends over 14 amino acids. CDR3 loop: CSVGWTGSTDTQYF.

In terms of frequency, this clonotype is medium-sized. The rearrangement joins TRBV28 to TRBJ2-1; TCRdb names TRBD1, which stays unverified in the absence of DNA. Germline CDR1 MDHEN, CDR2 SYDVKM. This CDR3 comprises 15 residues. The CDR3 here is CASSSGTTRLHEQFF.

CDR3 region: CASSGLGGADEQFF. The J gene is TRBJ2-1, the V gene TRBV5-4; the TCRdb D gene call, TRBD1, has no DNA to confirm it. Germline V lookup: CDR1 SGHNT, CDR2 YYREEE (reference sequence). CDR3 length equals 14 residues. The full variable domain, rest sourced from reference TRBV5-4 and TRBJ2-1, is ETGVTQSPTHLIKTRGQQVTLRCSSQSGHNTVSWYQQALGQGPQFIFQYYREEENGRGNFPPRFSGLQFPNYSSELNVNALELDDSALYLCASSGLGGADEQFFGPGTRLTVL.

By frequency, this clonotype registers medium-sized. This chain connects TRBV25-1 to TRBJ1-2; the TRBD1 assignment by TCRdb is unverifiable without DNA. The germline V gene encodes CDR1 MGHDK and CDR2 SYGVNS. There are 15 residues in the CDR3. The CDR3 protein is CASSGDRSLTYGYTF.

The V gene is TRBV20-1, the J gene TRBJ2-7; TCRdb names TRBD1, which stays unverified in the absence of DNA. The CDR3 sequence is 15 residues long. CDR1 DFQATT and CDR2 SNEGSKA come from the germline V gene (reference sequence). CDR3 loop: CSARDKAGFSYEQYF.

This chain connects TRBV29-1 to TRBJ2-1; TCRdb returns TRBD2, unconfirmable since there is no DNA. The length of the CDR3 is 15 residues. Germline V gives CDR1 SQVTM, CDR2 ANQGSEA. CDR3 loop: CSVAETSPVGNEQFF.

The chain is built from TRBV5-6 and TRBJ2-7; the TCRdb call, TRBD2, lacks DNA for checking. This CDR3 is built from 15 residues. Germline values: CDR1 SGHDT, CDR2 YYEEEE. The CDR3: CASSLMGLDPHEQYF.

Considering frequency, this clonotype is medium-sized. The chain is built from TRBV9 and TRBJ2-2; TCRdb gives TRBD2 as the D gene, but with no DNA this cannot be confirmed. Germline V lookup: CDR1 SGDLS, CDR2 YYNGEE. The CDR3 runs 16 residues. CDR3 sequence: CASSELAGDRAGELFF. Full variable domain (missing parts from reference TRBV9 and TRBJ2-2): DSGVTQTPKHLITATGQRVTLRCSPRSGDLSVYWYQQSLDQGLQFLIQYYNGEERAKGNILERFSAQQFPDLHSELNLSSLELGDSALYFCASSELAGDRAGELFFGEGSRLTVL.

The genes are TRBV11-2 and TRBJ2-7; TCRdb gives TRBD1 as the D gene, but with no DNA this cannot be confirmed. Germline CDR1 and CDR2: SGHAT and FQNNGV. The CDR3 has 14 residues. CDR3 region: CASSFGGPGNEQYF.